A single T cell receptor beta chain is shown here with its context. Per the original methods: Owing to the provision of junction-only sequences devoid of quality scores by immunoSEQ, filtering differed. The assay was immunoSEQ multiplex PCR, and TCRdb's table has in-frame clones only and misses some. From that table come the V and J calls and clone size; the DNA was used to work out D and trimming. Among roughly 2.6 million clones listed, roughly nine tenths were seen once. V shed 4 bases, J shed 9 bases, and the junction held 7 bases outside the gene matches. CDR1 is SGHNT, CDR2 YYREEE, per germline (reference sequence). The CDR3 is 14 residues long. The data were taken from a study of shared clonotypes between healthy human individuals.

This chain connects TRBV5-4 to TRBJ2-1; 10 bases match TRBD1. The sample taken for sequencing was naive CD4+ T cells sorted from blood. As to subset: CD45RA+ positively selected. The source is a man younger than 35 in good health. The CDR3 DNA is TGTGCCAGCAGCATCAGGACAGGGGGAGGTGAGCAGTTCTTC. Protein: CASSIRTGGGEQFF.